The clone carrying this T cell receptor beta chain appeared once. This sample stems from a study of T cell changes during pregnancy in multiple sclerosis. The method was immunoSEQ multiplex PCR; TCRdb's version includes in-frame clones alone and lacks a portion of them. This table holds more than 15,000 clones, 85% to 90% found once. After removal of 5 bases from V and 5 bases from J, the junction contained 9 bases not matched to a gene. Germline V gene sequence: CDR1 LNHDA, CDR2 SQIVND (reference sequence). The CDR3 runs to 16 residues. The specimen was CD4+ T cells from peripheral blood mononuclear cells, collected in the first trimester of pregnancy. This TCR derives from a female donor in good health, enrolled as a control in a pregnancy study. The chain couples TRBV19 to TRBJ2-7; TRBD2 matches at 13 bases. CDR3 DNA: TGTGCCAGTAGTTCCCCGACTAGCGGGAGGACCCACGAGCAGTACTTC. Translating gives CASSSPTSGRTHEQYF.